This TCR beta chain was documented in a study of cytomegalovirus exposure and HLA in healthy donors. The CDR3 has 15 amino acids. CDR1 and CDR2 from the germline V gene are LNHNV and YYDKDF (reference sequence). V lost 0 bases to trimming and J lost 4 bases; unmatched junction nucleotides: 4. The PCR made use of 60 Vbeta and 13 Jbeta primers. Libraries were prepared by immunoSEQ multiplex PCR; TCRdb keeps only in-frame clonotypes and omits some of them. Of roughly 150,000 clones listed, 82% are singletons. The source of this sequence is a woman aged 50 to 65 in good health and CMV-seropositive. The chain joins TRBV15 to TRBJ1-1, with 8 bases lining up with TRBD1. The sample comprised PBMCs. The CDR3 DNA sequence: TGTGCCACCAGCAGAGACAGGGGGCGAGTCACTGAAGCTTTCTTT. Its translation is CATSRDRGRVTEAFF.